This T cell receptor (beta chain) was sequenced in a study of blood T cell repertoires in COVID-19. Across the study: Sample material is recorded as cDNA or gDNA derived from T cells, B-cell-depleted T cells, or PBMCs.

Methods used by the authors: Estimated nucleated cell counts came from reference gene primer amplification. This table comes from immunoSEQ multiplex PCR, and its TCRdb copy is limited to in-frame clones, with some not included. That table is the source of V, J and clone size, and D and trimming were worked out from the DNA. The sample lists roughly 110,000 clones; around 90% were seen once. This clone was seen only once. Germline V gene data show CDR1 as MGHRA and CDR2 as YSYEKL. J lost 0 bases, V lost 1 base, and 2 bases had no gene match. CDR3 size: 16 residues. The sample comprised peripheral blood. The chain has TRBV4-1 and TRBJ2-3, with TRBD2 identical over 9 bases. This receptor was obtained from a man aged 40-49 years with active or convalescent COVID-19. The CDR3 region is CASSQGLAASTDTQYF. CDR3 coding DNA: TGCGCCAGCAGCCAAGGACTAGCGGCTAGCACAGATACGCAGTATTTT.